These 18 T cell receptor beta chains originate from one sample sequenced in a study of T-cell memory formation after mild COVID-19. TCRdb itself ran the 5' RACE reads through MiXCR, one entry per CDR3 protein. The data show 250,000 to 300,000 distinct CDR3 sequences, with about a sixth seen just once and about a fifth held by the top ten. Sequenced: PBMCs or a T cell subset sorted from them (not recorded which). Receptors were obtained from a man between 18 and 29 years old who had mild COVID-19 (a few samples of this study predate the infection). Cell type and time point are not known.

This clonotype was detected many times. V usage is TRBV25-1 and J usage is TRBJ1-5; D remains unclear. This CDR3 has 14 amino acids. V lost 2 bases to trimming and J lost 0 bases, with 5 bases between them. Germline lookup yields CDR1 MGHDK and CDR2 SYGVNS. CDR3 sequence (DNA): TGTGCCAGCAGTGAAGTAGGTAGCAATCAGCCCCAGCATTTT. Its protein is CASSEVGSNQPQHF.

V usage is TRBV20-1 and J usage is TRBJ2-5; D tentatively fits TRBD1 or TRBD2 (6 bases each). CDR1 is DFQATT, CDR2 SNEGSKA, per germline (reference sequence). Trimming pared 3 bases from V and 1 base from J, leaving 12 bases between. The CDR3 runs to 14 residues. The CDR3 region is CSASRGLGQETQYF. Written as DNA, the CDR3 is TGCAGTGCTAGCCGGGGGCTAGGCCAAGAGACCCAGTACTTC.

J is TRBJ2-7 and V is TRBV10-3, with TRBD1 matching 12 bases. V dropped 3 bases and J dropped 6; count of bases not matched to a gene: 6. The CDR3 covers 15 residues. Germline V lookup: CDR1 ENHRY, CDR2 SYGVKD. The CDR3 here is CAISDRGTGGSEQYV. The DNA for the CDR3 is TGTGCCATCAGTGACAGGGGGACAGGGGGCTCCGAGCAGTACGTC.

The chain has TRBV12-3 or TRBV12-4 and TRBJ2-5; D may be TRBD1 (6 bases). V lost 5 bases and J 4 bases, leaving 14 bases between the germline ends. The CDR3 runs to 14 residues. The CDR3 spells CASSHTGTTETQYF. CDR3 nucleotides: TGTGCCAGCAGTCATACAGGGACAACAGAGACCCAGTACTTC.

The chain is built from TRBV5-1 and TRBJ1-2; D gene uncertain. CDR3 size: 15 residues. V shed 3 bases and J shed 7 bases, with 19 bases lying between them. Germline V gene data show CDR1 as SGHRS and CDR2 as YFSETQ. The CDR3 DNA sequence: TGCGCCAGCAGCTCCGCCACTTCCGACGGCGCTGGCTACACCTTC. Its protein is CASSSATSDGAGYTF.

This clonotype was seen only a few times. The chain employs TRBV7-6 and TRBJ2-1; 12 positions agree with TRBD2. The V segment lost 5 bases and the J segment 3 bases; nucleotides outside the gene matches: 8. There are 17 residues in the CDR3. Germline assignment: CDR1 SGHVS and CDR2 FNYEAQ. Written as DNA, the CDR3 is TGTGCCAGCAGCCACGGGGGACTAGCGGGCCTCTACAATGAGCAGTTCTTC. This codes for CASSHGGLAGLYNEQFF.

The chain couples TRBV7-7 to TRBJ2-2, with 8 bases identical to TRBD1. CDR1 and CDR2 from the germline V gene are SSHAT and FNYEAQ (reference sequence). The CDR3 contains 15 residues. V trimming: 4 bases; J trimming: 4 bases; junction bases outside the gene matches: 5. The DNA of the CDR3 is TGTGCCAGCAGCTCAAGACAGGGGTTCACCGGGGAGCTGTTTTTT. Encoded protein: CASSSRQGFTGELFF.

The table lists this clonotype with a few counts. The rearrangement joins TRBV4-1 to TRBJ1-2; TRBD1 agrees at 8 bases. CDR3 length: 16 amino acids. Germline assignment: CDR1 MGHRA and CDR2 YSYEKL. The V gene end was trimmed by 3 bases and the J gene end by 0 bases; junction bases not matched to a gene: 6. CDR3 loop: CASSQPRTGPNYGYTF. The CDR3 bases are TGCGCCAGCAGCCAGCCTCGGACAGGGCCTAACTATGGCTACACCTTC.

Only a few counts were recorded for this clonotype. The chain employs TRBV6-2 or TRBV6-3 and TRBJ2-7; TRBD1 matches at 8 bases. The germline V gene has CDR1 MNHEY and CDR2 SVGEGT. With V trimmed by 2 bases and J by 5 bases, 11 bases remained unmatched. The CDR3 contains 16 residues. The CDR3: CASSYAGTGVVDEQYV. The DNA of the CDR3 is TGTGCCAGCAGTTACGCCGGGACAGGCGTGGTGGACGAGCAGTACGTC.

A few counts support this clonotype. The CDR3 here is CASSLSRGFQYF. CDR3 DNA sequence: TGTGCCAGCAGTTTGTCCCGGGGATTCCAGTACTTC. The chain carries TRBV12-3 or TRBV12-4 and TRBJ2-5, with D possibly matching TRBD2 (5 bases). The V gene lost 3 bases and the J gene lost 10 bases, with 12 bases spanning the gap. The CDR3 contains 12 residues.

This chain's CDR3 is CASSPGGTGFNEKLFF. In nucleotides, the CDR3 is TGTGCCAGCAGCCCCGGCGGGACAGGATTTAATGAAAAACTGTTTTTT. V and J are TRBV7-9 and TRBJ1-4, with 8 bases aligning to TRBD1. There are 16 residues in the CDR3. Germline V lookup: CDR1 SEHNR, CDR2 FQNEAQ (reference sequence). Germline trimming cut 5 bases from V and 4 bases from J; bases unmatched to any gene: 9.

The CDR3 region is CASSRRGARNTEAFF. CDR3 nucleotide sequence: TGCGCCAGCAGCAGAAGGGGAGCCCGGAACACTGAAGCTTTCTTT. The gene calls are TRBV5-1 and TRBJ1-1, with D perhaps matching TRBD1 (5 bases). Germline V gives CDR1 SGHRS, CDR2 YFSETQ. The CDR3 is 15 residues long. V lost 4 bases and J 1 base, leaving 14 bases between the germline ends.

The chain employs TRBV6-5 and TRBJ2-1; 7 positions match TRBD2. J was trimmed by 9 bases and V by 8 bases; bases with no gene match: 4. Germline V CDR1 and CDR2: MNHEY, SVGAGI. This CDR3 has 11 residues. CDR3 in amino acids: CASGGGIEQFF. The DNA of the CDR3 is TGTGCCAGCGGGGGGGGAATTGAGCAGTTCTTC.

This clonotype has a count of ten or more. The V call is TRBV5-6, the J call TRBJ2-3; 13 bases agree with TRBD2. The CDR3 covers 17 residues. Trimming removed 3 bases from V and 2 bases from J; junction bases left unmatched: 6. Germline CDR1 is SGHDT and CDR2 is YYEEEE. CDR3 protein: CASSSRTSGGYTDTQYF. The DNA for the CDR3 is TGTGCCAGCAGCTCTCGGACTAGCGGGGGATACACAGATACGCAGTATTTT.

This clonotype was observed a few times. The chain employs TRBV4-3 and TRBJ2-3; D might be TRBD1 (5 bases). Per germline, CDR1 LGHNA and CDR2 YSLEER. Trimming pared 4 bases from V and 0 bases from J, leaving 11 bases between. The CDR3 length is 15 residues. CDR3 loop: CASSRTRQSTDTQYF. CDR3 nucleotides: TGCGCCAGCAGCCGAACCCGACAGAGCACAGATACGCAGTATTTT.

The rearrangement links TRBV6-2 or TRBV6-3 to TRBJ2-7; tentatively, D is TRBD2 (7 bases). Trimming left V 6 bases short and J 5 bases short, with 14 bases between. CDR3 length: 13 amino acids. Germline V gives CDR1 MNHEY, CDR2 SVGEGT. The CDR3 region is CASRTPGGDEQYF. The CDR3 DNA follows: TGTGCCAGCAGGACTCCGGGGGGCGACGAGCAGTACTTC.

This clonotype was seen at least ten times. The chain carries TRBV20-1 and TRBJ1-1; no reliable D call. Germline V gives CDR1 DFQATT, CDR2 SNEGSKA (reference sequence). Deletions cut 3 bases from V and 7 bases from J, with 12 bases between. This CDR3 has 12 residues. CDR3 DNA sequence: TGCAGTGCTAGCAGGCGTGGGGTTGAAGCTTTCTTT. It encodes CSASRRGVEAFF.

CDR3 residues: CASSLWGRAKNIQYF. The CDR3 DNA reads as TGTGCCAGCAGCTTGTGGGGAAGGGCCAAAAACATTCAGTACTTC. This rearrangement joins TRBV5-6 to TRBJ2-4; D remains ambiguous. From germline, CDR1 is SGHDT and CDR2 YYEEEE. Trimming pared 1 base from V and 1 base from J, leaving 9 bases between. This CDR3 is built from 15 residues.